This T cell receptor beta chain emerged from a study of T-cell reconstitution after alpha-beta-depleted transplantation in children. Per the germline V gene, CDR1 is LGHNA and CDR2 is YNFKEQ. The CDR3 has 18 residues. The germline V and J ends were trimmed by 2 bases and 4 bases, with 21 bases remaining between them. Unique molecular identifiers were incorporated when the TCRbeta library was constructed. TCRdb itself ran the PCR reads through MiXCR, one entry per CDR3 protein. Of over 550,000 distinct CDR3 sequences listed, about 10% are singletons. The TCR was taken from a human donor who donated a stem cell graft to a child with acute myeloid leukemia. This chain connects TRBV4-2 to TRBJ2-4, with D perhaps TRBD2 (5 bases). The source was PBMCs from the stem cell graft donor, collected from the stem cell graft. The DNA of the CDR3 is TGTGCCAGCAGCCAACCCGCTAGCCTCTACCGTGGGAAAAACATTCAGTACTTC. Translation gives CASSQPASLYRGKNIQYF.